These 9 T cell receptor beta chains came from one sample sequenced in a study of blood T cell repertoires in COVID-19. Some clones are missing from TCRdb's copy, which holds only in-frame ones; the method was immunoSEQ multiplex PCR. The sample has around 100,000 clones, under 85% seen once. Material for sequencing was peripheral blood. These receptors all stem from a human donor in a cohort sampled during active COVID-19.

V is TRBV11-2 and J is TRBJ2-7; 10 nucleotides align to TRBD2. This CDR3 is 16 amino acids long. V was pared by 0 bases and J by 0 bases, with 2 bases of the junction left unmatched. CDR1 and CDR2 from the germline V gene are SGHAT and FQNNGV. The chain's CDR3 is CASSLDPSGSSYEQYF. DNA of the CDR3: TGTGCCAGCAGCTTAGATCCTAGCGGGAGCTCCTACGAGCAGTACTTC.

This chain uses TRBV7-2 with TRBJ2-7, with D tentatively TRBD1 (6 bases). Trimming took off 3 bases at V and 1 base at J, with 13 bases between the two ends. CDR1 SGHTA and CDR2 FQGNSA come from the germline V gene. The CDR3 loop spans 15 amino acids. In nucleotides, the CDR3 is TGTGCCAGCAGCTTTGAACAGGGAAGGTCCTACGAGCAGTACTTC. Residues: CASSFEQGRSYEQYF.

There are a few counts of this clone. V gene TRBV19 combines with J gene TRBJ2-1; the match to TRBD2 covers 9 bases. This CDR3 is built from 14 residues. Germline CDR1 reads LNHDA; CDR2 reads SQIVND (reference sequence). V shed 10 bases and J 0 bases; nucleotides not matched to a gene: 4. CDR3 in amino acids: CATQAGGSYNEQFF. The DNA of the CDR3 is TGTGCCACACAAGCGGGGGGCTCCTACAATGAGCAGTTCTTC.

CDR3 DNA sequence: TGTGCCAGCAGCTTACCACTAGCGGGGAACACCGGGGAGCTGTTTTTT. Protein sequence: CASSLPLAGNTGELFF. This chain links TRBV7-2 with TRBJ2-2; TRBD2 agrees at 9 bases. Germline trimming cut 2 bases from V and 1 base from J; bases unmatched to any gene: 2. This CDR3 has 16 residues. The germline V gene encodes CDR1 SGHTA and CDR2 FQGNSA. The variable domain in full, completed from reference TRBV7-2 and TRBJ2-2, reads GAGVSQSPSNKVTEKGKDVELRCDPISGHTALYWYRQSLGQGLEFLIYFQGNSAPDKSGLPSDRFSAERTGGSVSTLTIQRTQQEDSAVYLCASSLPLAGNTGELFFGEGSRLTVL.

V gene TRBV7-3 combines with J gene TRBJ2-3; 14 bases line up with TRBD2. Germline CDR1 and CDR2: SGHTA and FQGTGA. The CDR3 runs 20 residues. With 5 bases clipped from V and 0 bases from J, the junction kept 13 bases outside the gene matches. CDR3 residues: CASSIGTSGSFHTSTDTQYF. In DNA form, the CDR3 reads TGTGCCAGCAGCATTGGGACTAGCGGGAGCTTCCACACTAGCACAGATACGCAGTATTTT.

This clone was seen a few times. This chain links TRBV7-8 with TRBJ2-3, with TRBD2 as a possible D gene (5 bases). The CDR3 is made up of 13 amino acids. Germline CDR1 reads SGHVS; CDR2 reads FQNEAQ. V lost 3 bases to trimming and J lost 5 bases, with 9 bases between them. CDR3: CASSFVGVDTQYF. The CDR3 bases are TGTGCCAGCAGCTTTGTCGGGGTAGATACGCAGTATTTT.

The genes are TRBV5-5 and TRBJ1-3; the D is unclear. Germline values: CDR1 SGHKS, CDR2 YYEKEE (reference sequence). Trimming removed 1 base from V and 0 bases from J, with 14 bases in between. This CDR3 has 17 residues. The CDR3 reads CASSLSPLALSGNTIYF. The CDR3 nucleotides read TGTGCCAGCAGCTTGTCACCCCTGGCCCTCTCTGGAAACACCATATATTTT.

This clone was seen more than once but under ten times. The V and J genes are TRBV11-2 and TRBJ1-1; D is undetermined. Per germline, CDR1 SGHAT and CDR2 FQNNGV. The CDR3 is made up of 14 amino acids. Trimming pared 5 bases from V and 6 bases from J, leaving 16 bases between. The CDR3 is CASSTGVTSSEAFF. The DNA for the CDR3 is TGTGCCAGCAGCACCGGGGTGACATCCTCTGAAGCTTTCTTT.

The V gene is TRBV7-8, the J gene TRBJ1-4; D perhaps matches TRBD1 (6 bases). In germline, CDR1 is SGHVS, CDR2 FQNEAQ. The CDR3 is 14 residues long. V dropped 3 bases and J dropped 3 bases, with 8 bases sitting between them. The CDR3: CASSFGGPNEKLFF. The CDR3 DNA is TGTGCCAGCAGCTTCGGGGGGCCTAATGAAAAACTGTTTTTT. The variable domain in full, completed from reference TRBV7-8 and TRBJ1-4, reads GAGVSQSPRYKVAKRGQDVALRCDPISGHVSLFWYQQALGQGPEFLTYFQNEAQLDKSGLPSDRFFAERPEGSVSTLKIQRTQQEDSAVYLCASSFGGPNEKLFFGSGTQLSVL.